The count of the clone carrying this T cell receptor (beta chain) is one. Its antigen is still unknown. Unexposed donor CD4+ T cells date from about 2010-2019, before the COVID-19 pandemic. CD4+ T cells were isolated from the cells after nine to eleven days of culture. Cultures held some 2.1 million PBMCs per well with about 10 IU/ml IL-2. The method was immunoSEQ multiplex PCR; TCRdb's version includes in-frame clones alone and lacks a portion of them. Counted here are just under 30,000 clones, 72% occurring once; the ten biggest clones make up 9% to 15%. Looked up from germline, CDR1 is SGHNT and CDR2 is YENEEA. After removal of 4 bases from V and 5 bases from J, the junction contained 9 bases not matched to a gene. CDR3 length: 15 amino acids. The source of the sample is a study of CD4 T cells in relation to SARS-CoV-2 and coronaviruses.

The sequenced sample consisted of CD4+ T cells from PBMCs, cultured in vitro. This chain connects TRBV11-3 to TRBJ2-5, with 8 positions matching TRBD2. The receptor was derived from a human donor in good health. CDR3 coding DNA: TGTGCCAGCAGCTCAGGACCAGCGGGGGTCGAGACCCAGTACTTC. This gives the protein CASSSGPAGVETQYF. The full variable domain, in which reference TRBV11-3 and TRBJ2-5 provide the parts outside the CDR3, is EAGVVQSPRYKIIEKKQPVAFWCNPISGHNTLYWYLQNLGQGPELLIRYENEEAVDDSQLPKDRFSAERLKGVDSTLKIQPAELGDSAVYLCASSSGPAGVETQYFGPGTRLLVL.